Each of the 29 T cell receptor beta chains below was sequenced from the same sample in a study of neurological immune-mediated disorders (dated by TCRdb to between 2018 and 2021). Library generation was performed with 5' RACE. Sequencing instrument: Illumina HiSeq 2500. TCRdb reprocessed the public reads (quality trimming at Q25 with fastp, clone calling with MiXCR) and kept in-frame beta chains. Each CDR3 protein gets just one entry, which takes the most common genes and DNA from the rows behind it. The sample records roughly 36,000 distinct CDR3 sequences, approximately 7% of which are singletons. The ten largest account for under 6.5% of the sample. The specimen sequenced was CD4+ T cells from blood. The receptors shown here come from a man in his forties or fifties in good health.

This clonotype was observed many times. This chain uses TRBV7-9 with TRBJ2-5; 8 nucleotides line up with TRBD1. V trimming: 5 bases; J trimming: 1 base; junction bases outside the gene matches: 6. This CDR3 is 15 amino acids long. CDR1 is SEHNR and CDR2 is FQNEAQ in the germline V gene (reference sequence). The CDR3 DNA reads as TGTGCCAGCAGCACGACAGGGGTGGGCCAAGAGACCCAGTACTTC. This sequence encodes CASSTTGVGQETQYF.

The chain combines TRBV11-2 with TRBJ2-3; D is perhaps TRBD1 (5 bases). The V gene lost 3 bases and the J gene lost 2 bases, with 9 bases spanning the gap. The CDR3 length is 14 residues. CDR1 and CDR2 (germline): SGHAT, FQNNGV. The CDR3 DNA reads as TGTGCCAGCAGCTTGGTACAGGACACAGATACGCAGTATTTT. Protein: CASSLVQDTDTQYF.

This clonotype appeared many times. The V gene is TRBV10-3, the J gene TRBJ2-5; 7 bases align to TRBD1. Per germline, CDR1 ENHRY and CDR2 SYGVKD. The CDR3 totals 15 residues. Trimming removed 2 bases from V and 2 bases from J; junction bases left unmatched: 5. CDR3 residues: CAISEPGTEQETQYF. The CDR3 bases are TGTGCCATCAGTGAGCCAGGGACAGAACAAGAGACCCAGTACTTC.

In its sample, this clonotype was seen many times. The chain uses TRBV10-3 and TRBJ2-3, with D tentatively TRBD2 (5 bases). The CDR3 is made up of 13 amino acids. Between the trimmed V and J ends, which lost 0 bases and 8 bases, there was a span of 9 bases. Germline CDR1 is ENHRY and CDR2 is SYGVKD. CDR3 DNA: TGTGCCATCAGTGAGTCACTAGTGGGTACGCAGTATTTT. Translating gives CAISESLVGTQYF.

Ten or more counts support this clonotype. This chain joins TRBV18 and TRBJ2-5, with D possibly being TRBD1 or TRBD2 (6 bases each). V lost 3 bases and J 5 bases, leaving 22 bases between the germline ends. The CDR3 runs 17 residues. The germline V gene has CDR1 KGHSH and CDR2 LQKENI. CDR3 residues: CASSPRRGKGLEETQYF. The CDR3 region has the DNA TGTGCCAGCTCACCCCGGAGGGGGAAGGGACTGGAGGAGACCCAGTACTTC.

This clonotype showed up many times. CDR3 residues: CASSLTGNTGELFF. CDR3 nucleotides: TGTGCCAGCAGTTTAACAGGGAACACCGGGGAGCTGTTTTTT. The chain joins TRBV12-3 or TRBV12-4 to TRBJ2-2; D is perhaps TRBD1 (5 bases). The germline V and J ends were trimmed by 2 bases and 1 base, with 5 bases remaining between them. This CDR3 is 14 amino acids long.

Ten or more counts support this clonotype. The chain employs TRBV15 and TRBJ2-2; D call uncertain. The CDR3 runs to 12 residues. Germline CDR1 and CDR2: LNHNV and YYDKDF (reference sequence). V dropped 6 bases and J dropped 6 bases, with 8 bases sitting between them. The CDR3 DNA reads TGTGCCACCAGGGGGTGGGCCGGGGAGCTGTTTTTT. It yields the protein CATRGWAGELFF.

In its sample, this clonotype was seen many times. The chain combines TRBV5-6 with TRBJ1-5; tentative D call: TRBD1 (5 bases). V was cut by 1 base and J by 1 base, with 15 bases left in between. Germline V gene lookup returns CDR1 SGHDT and CDR2 YYEEEE. The length of the CDR3 is 17 residues. CDR3 in DNA: TGTGCCAGCAGCTTGAATCGTTTGGGGGTGAGCAATCAGCCCCAGCATTTT. Residues: CASSLNRLGVSNQPQHF.

This clonotype was observed many times. The chain uses TRBV9 and TRBJ2-2; D is ambiguous. CDR1 is SGDLS and CDR2 is YYNGEE in the germline V gene. Between the trimmed V and J ends, which lost 6 bases and 0 bases, there was a span of 9 bases. The CDR3 totals 14 residues. The CDR3 sequence is CASNGRSNTGELFF. CDR3 sequence (DNA): TGTGCCAGCAACGGACGGTCGAACACCGGGGAGCTGTTTTTT.

This clonotype was counted ten times or more. The chain combines TRBV5-1 with TRBJ1-1, with 7 bases lining up with TRBD1. Losses at the gene ends were 4 bases for V and 11 bases for J; bases not matched to a gene: 17. There are 15 residues in the CDR3. Germline V lookup: CDR1 SGHRS, CDR2 YFSETQ. The CDR3 nucleotides are TGCGCCAGCAGCGGGCGACTCGGACAGGCCCCTTTGGCTTTCTTT. It encodes CASSGRLGQAPLAFF. The variable domain in full, with the rest retrieved from reference TRBV5-1 and TRBJ1-1, is KAGVTQTPRYLIKTRGQQVTLSCSPISGHRSVSWYQQTPGQGLQFLFEYFSETQRNKGNFPGRFSGRQFSNSRSEMNVSTLELGDSALYLCASSGRLGQAPLAFFGQGTRLTVV.

This chain connects TRBV20-1 to TRBJ2-7, with D maybe TRBD2 (5 bases). The length of the CDR3 is 11 residues. V gave up 4 bases and J gave up 5 bases, with 9 bases separating them. Per germline, CDR1 DFQATT and CDR2 SNEGSKA (reference sequence). The DNA for the CDR3 is TGCAGTGCTAACCTAGCCCACGAGCAGTACTTC. Amino acids: CSANLAHEQYF.

This clonotype was seen ten or more times. An end of the junction differs from the germline gene, which may be a read error. The V and J genes are TRBV6-5 and TRBJ2-7; TRBD2 might be the D (6 bases). Germline V lookup: CDR1 MNHEY, CDR2 SVGAGI. The CDR3 has 15 amino acids. The CDR3 is CASSAWGEMDYVQYF. Written as DNA, the CDR3 is TGTGCCAGCAGTGCTTGGGGGGAGATGGACTACGTGCAGTACTTC.

At least ten counts were recorded for this clonotype. The chain uses TRBV5-1 and TRBJ1-1; D call uncertain. Deletions cut 0 bases from V and 5 bases from J, with 8 bases between. The CDR3 totals 13 residues. Germline CDR1 reads SGHRS; CDR2 reads YFSETQ. This chain's CDR3 is CASSLAETTEAFF. The CDR3 DNA reads TGCGCCAGCAGCTTGGCCGAGACAACTGAAGCTTTCTTT. The full variable domain, in which reference TRBV5-1 and TRBJ1-1 provide the parts outside the CDR3, is KAGVTQTPRYLIKTRGQQVTLSCSPISGHRSVSWYQQTPGQGLQFLFEYFSETQRNKGNFPGRFSGRQFSNSRSEMNVSTLELGDSALYLCASSLAETTEAFFGQGTRLTVV.

This clonotype was recorded at least ten times. The chain combines TRBV2 with TRBJ2-1, with 9 bases that match TRBD2. CDR1 is SNHLY, CDR2 FYNNEI, per germline. The CDR3 contains 17 residues. J lost 0 bases, V lost 4 bases, and 7 bases had no gene match. CDR3 region: CASSAGAGGGSYNEQFF. The CDR3 nucleotides are TGTGCCAGCAGTGCTGGTGCGGGAGGGGGCTCCTACAATGAGCAGTTCTTC.

This clonotype was counted ten times or more. The chain has TRBV19 and TRBJ2-7, with 10 bases lining up with TRBD1. Germline-derived CDR1 and CDR2 are LNHDA and SQIVND (reference sequence). Unmatched junction bases numbered 5, after V lost 10 bases and J lost 2 bases. This CDR3 has 13 residues. CDR3 DNA sequence: TGTGCCACCAGACAGGGGGCGGCCTACGAGCAGTACTTC. Its protein product is CATRQGAAYEQYF.

This clonotype was counted ten times or more. The chain carries TRBV7-9 and TRBJ2-3, with D possibly TRBD2 on 5 matching bases. In germline, CDR1 is SEHNR, CDR2 FQNEAQ (reference sequence). Trimming took off 6 bases at V and 2 bases at J, with 18 bases between the two ends. The CDR3 extends over 16 amino acids. This chain's CDR3 is CASRSLVGAVTDTQYF. CDR3 DNA: TGTGCCAGCAGGTCGCTGGTGGGAGCGGTCACAGATACGCAGTATTTT.

Ten or more counts support this clonotype. This chain joins TRBV20-1 and TRBJ2-1; perhaps TRBD2 as D (5 bases). The CDR3 length is 17 residues. Deletions cut 0 bases from V and 8 bases from J, with 23 bases between. Germline assignment: CDR1 DFQATT and CDR2 SNEGSKA (reference sequence). The chain's CDR3 is CSARDRGDYVRSDEQFF. The CDR3 DNA reads as TGCAGTGCTAGAGATCGGGGAGATTATGTTAGAAGCGATGAGCAGTTCTTC.

This clonotype was seen repeatedly, ten times or more. J is TRBJ2-4 and V is TRBV11-2; tentatively, D is TRBD1 (5 bases). Trimming pared 5 bases from V and 0 bases from J, leaving 8 bases between. The CDR3 extends over 14 amino acids. Germline V gives CDR1 SGHAT, CDR2 FQNNGV. The DNA of the CDR3 is TGTGCCAGCAGCGGCAGGGTAGCCAAAAACATTCAGTACTTC. Translating it yields CASSGRVAKNIQYF.

This clonotype was counted many times. The rearrangement joins TRBV6-5 to TRBJ1-1; D gene unclear. The CDR3 is made up of 14 amino acids. Germline loops: CDR1 MNHEY, CDR2 SVGAGI. Trimming took 10 bases from V and 0 from J, leaving 15 bases between them. CDR3 nucleotide sequence: TGTGCCACAGGACGGCCAACCATGAACACTGAAGCTTTCTTT. Translated: CATGRPTMNTEAFF.

This clonotype came up many times. The chain recombines TRBV5-4 with TRBJ1-2; D gene ambiguous. CDR3 length equals 14 residues. The V end was cut by 2 bases, the J end by 1 base, with 9 bases between. CDR1 and CDR2 from the germline V gene are SGHNT and YYREEE (reference sequence). The CDR3 loop is CASSLGGYNYGYTF. CDR3 coding DNA: TGTGCCAGCAGCTTAGGAGGCTATAACTATGGCTACACCTTC.

This sequence joins TRBV20-1 and TRBJ1-3; the D is unclear. V lost 0 bases and J 5 bases, leaving 11 bases between the germline ends. This CDR3 contains 14 residues. Per germline, CDR1 DFQATT and CDR2 SNEGSKA (reference sequence). CDR3 in DNA: TGCAGTGCTAGAGATTTTAGGTGGAGAAACACCATATATTTT. Translated: CSARDFRWRNTIYF.

There are many counts of this clonotype. The CDR3 region is CASSSGTDPRTQYF. The CDR3 bases are TGTGCCAGCAGCTCCGGGACGGACCCAAGGACCCAGTACTTC. The chain links TRBV7-8 to TRBJ2-5; tentatively, D is TRBD1 or TRBD2 (5 bases each). The V end lost 4 bases, the J end lost 7 bases, and 16 bases lay between the germline ends. There are 14 residues in the CDR3. Germline V gene sequence: CDR1 SGHVS, CDR2 FQNEAQ.

At least ten counts were recorded for this clonotype. CDR3 residues: CASSLDQGSYEQFF. DNA of the CDR3: TGCGCCAGCAGCCTGGATCAAGGGTCGTATGAGCAGTTCTTC. This chain joins TRBV5-1 and TRBJ2-1; D is ambiguous. CDR1 SGHRS and CDR2 YFSETQ come from the germline V gene. V dropped 4 bases and J dropped 8 bases, with 16 bases sitting between them. CDR3 size: 14 residues.

This sequence joins TRBV20-1 and TRBJ1-2; no firm D call. The CDR3 extends over 12 amino acids. Per the germline V gene, CDR1 is DFQATT and CDR2 is SNEGSKA (reference sequence). V lost 2 bases and J 6 bases, leaving 10 bases between the germline ends. CDR3 region: CSARSPNNGYTF. The CDR3 DNA is TGCAGTGCTAGAAGCCCCAATAATGGCTACACCTTC.

This clonotype showed up just a few times. The chain employs TRBV6-5 and TRBJ1-1, with 9 bases aligning to TRBD1. CDR1 is MNHEY, CDR2 SVGAGI, per germline. With V trimmed by 0 bases and J by 7 bases, 6 bases remained unmatched. The CDR3 is made up of 15 amino acids. The CDR3 region has the DNA TGTGCCAGCAGTTACTCCATAGGGACAGGGTATGAAGCTTTCTTT. Encoded protein: CASSYSIGTGYEAFF.

This clonotype was counted at least ten times. The chain carries TRBV4-1 and TRBJ2-1; D unclear. The CDR3 extends over 11 amino acids. V lost 0 bases and J 6 bases, leaving 0 bases between the germline ends. CDR1 is MGHRA, CDR2 YSYEKL, per germline. The CDR3: CASSQDNEQFF. Here the CDR3 DNA reads TGCGCCAGCAGCCAAGACAATGAGCAGTTCTTC.

In this sample, this clonotype turned up many times. V usage is TRBV7-2 and J usage is TRBJ2-3, with D uncertain. The CDR3 extends over 13 amino acids. CDR1 SGHTA and CDR2 FQGNSA come from the germline V gene. V was shortened by 1 base and J by 5 bases, with 7 bases between the two germline ends. CDR3 sequence: CASSLGGRDTQYF. In DNA, the CDR3 is TGTGCCAGCAGCTTAGGGGGTCGAGATACGCAGTATTTT.

This clonotype appeared many times. This chain links TRBV7-9 with TRBJ2-7; weak D call: TRBD2 (6 bases). The CDR3 runs to 13 residues. V shed 5 bases and J shed 5 bases, with 13 bases lying between them. CDR1 is SEHNR, CDR2 FQNEAQ, per germline (reference sequence). CDR3 nucleotide sequence: TGTGCCAGCAGCACCCCCCGCGGGAACGAGCAGTACTTC. Translating it yields CASSTPRGNEQYF.

This clonotype was seen at least ten times. The chain uses TRBV5-1 and TRBJ1-2; the D is unclear. The V gene's germline CDR1 is SGHRS and CDR2 YFSETQ. V was trimmed by 5 bases and J by 0 bases, leaving 8 bases between them. The CDR3 totals 13 residues. The CDR3 region has the DNA TGCGCCAGCAGGATCGGGACTAACTATGGCTACACCTTC. This codes for CASRIGTNYGYTF.